The sample holds many counts of the clone carrying this T cell receptor beta chain. Its antigen is not known. Unmatched junction bases numbered 2, after V lost 4 bases and J lost 3 bases. This CDR3 has 15 amino acids. In germline, CDR1 is SGHVS, CDR2 FNYEAQ. The record originates from a study of CD8 T cells in ankylosing spondylitis. Study conclusions and caveats: Previously reported in reactive arthritis synovial fluid and blood were some of the motif variants. What seemed typical of ankylosing spondylitis blood was a TCR beta motif built from roughly eight highly homologous variants.

Generation of TCR beta libraries employed quantitative 5'-RACE incorporating molecular barcodes. TCRdb redid the calling of the 5' RACE reads with MiXCR, one entry per CDR3 protein. Of some 240,000 distinct CDR3 sequences in the sample, around 6.6% were seen once. The TCR comes from a male donor with ankylosing spondylitis. The J gene is TRBJ2-7, the V gene TRBV7-6; 14 bases line up with TRBD2. Sequencing input: blood, either unsorted or a sorted T cell fraction (not recorded which). The CDR3 loop is CASSWGTSGSYEQYF. The CDR3 nucleotides are TGTGCCAGCAGCTGGGGGACTAGCGGGAGCTACGAGCAGTACTTC.